This T cell receptor beta chain was found in a study of blood T cell repertoires in COVID-19. Study information: PBMCs, B-cell-depleted T cells, or T cells provided the cDNA or gDNA that made up the material.

Enrollees, 18 to 89 years old, lived in fewer than 25 US areas. Under the authors' procedure: The assay estimated nucleated cells by amplifying reference gene primers. Here immunoSEQ multiplex PCR was the method, and the copy in TCRdb shows in-frame clones only, minus some. V and J calls and clone size are those listed in that table; D and trimming were worked out from the DNA. The table includes around 280,000 clones, about 90% detected once. This CDR3 has 17 amino acids. Trimming took 3 bases from V and 1 from J, leaving 18 bases between them. Germline loops: CDR1 LNHDA, CDR2 SQIVND (reference sequence).

The rearrangement uses TRBV19 and TRBJ1-1; the D is unclear. Sequenced sample: PBMCs or T cells enriched from blood (not recorded which). The sequence came from a woman aged 18-29 years with acute COVID-19. CDR3 nucleotide sequence: TGTGCCAGTAGTATTGGGGAGGGCAGAGGTGAGAACACTGAAGCTTTCTTT. It yields the protein CASSIGEGRGENTEAFF.